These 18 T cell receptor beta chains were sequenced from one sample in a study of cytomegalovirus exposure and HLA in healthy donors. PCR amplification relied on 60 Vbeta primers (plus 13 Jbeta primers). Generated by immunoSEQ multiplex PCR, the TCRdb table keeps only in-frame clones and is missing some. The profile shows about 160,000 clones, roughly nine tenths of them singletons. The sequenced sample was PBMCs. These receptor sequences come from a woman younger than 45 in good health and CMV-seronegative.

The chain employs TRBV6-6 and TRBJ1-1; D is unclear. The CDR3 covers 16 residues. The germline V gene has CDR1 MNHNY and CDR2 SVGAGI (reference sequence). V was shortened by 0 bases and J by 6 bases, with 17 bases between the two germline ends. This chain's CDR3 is CASSYSQAAEGAEAFF. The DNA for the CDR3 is TGTGCCAGCAGTTACTCCCAGGCTGCCGAGGGCGCTGAAGCTTTCTTT.

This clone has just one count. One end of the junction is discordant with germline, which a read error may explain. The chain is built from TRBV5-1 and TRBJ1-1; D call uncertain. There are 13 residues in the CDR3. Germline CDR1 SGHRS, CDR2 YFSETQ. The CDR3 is CASSFGKNTVAFF. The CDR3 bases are TGCGCCAGCAGCTTCGGGAAGAACACTGTAGCTTTCTTT.

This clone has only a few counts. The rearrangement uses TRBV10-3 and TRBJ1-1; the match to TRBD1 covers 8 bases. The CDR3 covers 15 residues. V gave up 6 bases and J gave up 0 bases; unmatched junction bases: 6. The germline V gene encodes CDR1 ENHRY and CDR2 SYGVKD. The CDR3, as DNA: TGTGCCATCAGCGGGCTACAGGGGGTGAACACTGAAGCTTTCTTT. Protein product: CAISGLQGVNTEAFF.

CDR3 protein: CASSYSPGGFVAFF. For the CDR3, the DNA is TGTGCCAGCAGTTACTCGCCAGGGGGTTTCGTGGCTTTCTTT. V is TRBV6-5 and J is TRBJ1-1; 7 bases map to TRBD1. Germline V CDR1 and CDR2: MNHEY, SVGAGI. This CDR3 is built from 14 residues. The V segment lost 0 bases and the J segment 11 bases; nucleotides outside the gene matches: 9.

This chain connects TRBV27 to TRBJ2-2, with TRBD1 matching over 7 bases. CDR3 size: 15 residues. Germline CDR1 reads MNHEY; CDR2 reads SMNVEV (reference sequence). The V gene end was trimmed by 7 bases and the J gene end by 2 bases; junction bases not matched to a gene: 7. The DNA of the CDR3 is TGTGCCAGCAACGCCAGGGACAGAAACACCGGGGAGCTGTTTTTT. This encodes CASNARDRNTGELFF.

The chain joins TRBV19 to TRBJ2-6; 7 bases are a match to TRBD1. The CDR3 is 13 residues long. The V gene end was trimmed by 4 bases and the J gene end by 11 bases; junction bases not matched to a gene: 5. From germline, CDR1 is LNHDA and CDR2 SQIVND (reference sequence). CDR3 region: CASSTGQYYVLTF. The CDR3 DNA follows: TGTGCCAGTAGTACGGGACAGTACTACGTCCTGACTTTC.

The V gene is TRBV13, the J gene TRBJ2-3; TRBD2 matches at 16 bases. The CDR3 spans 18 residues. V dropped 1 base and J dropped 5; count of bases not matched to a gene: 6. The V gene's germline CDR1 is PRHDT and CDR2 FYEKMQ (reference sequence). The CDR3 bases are TGTGCCAGCAGCTTAGAGGGACTAGCGGGGGGGCCGGGAGATACGCAGTATTTT. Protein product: CASSLEGLAGGPGDTQYF.

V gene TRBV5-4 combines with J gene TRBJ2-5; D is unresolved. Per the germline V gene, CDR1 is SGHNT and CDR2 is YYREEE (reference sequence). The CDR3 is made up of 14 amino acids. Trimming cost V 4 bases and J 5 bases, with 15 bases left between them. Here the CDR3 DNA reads TGTGCCAGCAGCCTCGGAGCAGTTGAGGAGACCCAGTACTTC. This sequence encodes CASSLGAVEETQYF.

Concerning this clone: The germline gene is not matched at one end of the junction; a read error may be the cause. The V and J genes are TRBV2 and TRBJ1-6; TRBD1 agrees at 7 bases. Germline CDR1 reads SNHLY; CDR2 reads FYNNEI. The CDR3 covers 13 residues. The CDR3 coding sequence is TGTGCCAGCAGCGAAGACAGGGCCTCACCCCTCCACTTT. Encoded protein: CASSEDRASPLHF.

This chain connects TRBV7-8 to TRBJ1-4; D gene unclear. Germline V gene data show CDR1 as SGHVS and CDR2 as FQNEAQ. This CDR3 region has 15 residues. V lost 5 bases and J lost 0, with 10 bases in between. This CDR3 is CASSGQWSTNEKLFF. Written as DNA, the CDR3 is TGTGCCAGCAGCGGGCAGTGGTCAACTAATGAAAAACTGTTTTTT.

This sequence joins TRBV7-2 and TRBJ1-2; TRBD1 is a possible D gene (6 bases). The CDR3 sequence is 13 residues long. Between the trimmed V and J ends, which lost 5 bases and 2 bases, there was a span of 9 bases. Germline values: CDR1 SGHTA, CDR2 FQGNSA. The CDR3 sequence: CASSPDRNYGYTF. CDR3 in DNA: TGTGCCAGCAGCCCGGACAGAAACTATGGCTACACCTTC.

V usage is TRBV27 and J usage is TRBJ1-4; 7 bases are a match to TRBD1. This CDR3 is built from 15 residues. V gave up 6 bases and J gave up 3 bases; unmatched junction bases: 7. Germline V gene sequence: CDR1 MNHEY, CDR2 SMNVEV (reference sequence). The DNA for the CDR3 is TGTGCCAGCAGATCGTTGGGGACAGCTAATGAAAAACTGTTTTTT. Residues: CASRSLGTANEKLFF.

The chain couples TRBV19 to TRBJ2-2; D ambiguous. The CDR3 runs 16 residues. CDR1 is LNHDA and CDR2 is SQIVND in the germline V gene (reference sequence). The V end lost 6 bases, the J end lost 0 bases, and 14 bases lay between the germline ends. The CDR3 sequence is CASSQTANANTGELFF. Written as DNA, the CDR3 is TGTGCCAGTAGCCAAACCGCTAACGCGAACACCGGGGAGCTGTTTTTT.

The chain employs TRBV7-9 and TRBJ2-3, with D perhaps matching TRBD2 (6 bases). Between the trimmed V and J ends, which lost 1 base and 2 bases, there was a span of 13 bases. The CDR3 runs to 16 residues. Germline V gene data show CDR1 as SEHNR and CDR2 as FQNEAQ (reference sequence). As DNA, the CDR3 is TGTGCCAGCAGCTTAGTTGGAGGGGCGACCACAGATACGCAGTATTTT. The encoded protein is CASSLVGGATTDTQYF.

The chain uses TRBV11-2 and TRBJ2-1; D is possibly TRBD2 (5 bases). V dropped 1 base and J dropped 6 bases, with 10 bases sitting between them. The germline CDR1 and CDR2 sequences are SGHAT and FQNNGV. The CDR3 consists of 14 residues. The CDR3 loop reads CASSLAGLINEQFF. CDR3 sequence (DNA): TGTGCCAGCAGCTTAGCCGGACTGATCAATGAGCAGTTCTTC.

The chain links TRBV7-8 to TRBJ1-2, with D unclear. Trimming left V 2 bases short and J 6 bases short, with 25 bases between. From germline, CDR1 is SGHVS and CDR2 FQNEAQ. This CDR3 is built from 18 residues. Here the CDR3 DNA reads TGTGCCAGCAGCTTATTAGGGCTTTCGGACTCATCAGCGGATGGCTACACCTTC. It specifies CASSLLGLSDSSADGYTF.

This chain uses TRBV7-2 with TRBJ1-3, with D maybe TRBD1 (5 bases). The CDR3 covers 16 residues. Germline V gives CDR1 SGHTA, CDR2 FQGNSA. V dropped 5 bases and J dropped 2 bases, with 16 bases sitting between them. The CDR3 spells CASSHGRRGAGNTIYF. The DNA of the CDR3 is TGTGCCAGCAGCCACGGTCGTCGGGGGGCTGGAAACACCATATATTTT. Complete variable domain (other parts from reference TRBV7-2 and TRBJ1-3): GAGVSQSPSNKVTEKGKDVELRCDPISGHTALYWYRQSLGQGLEFLIYFQGNSAPDKSGLPSDRFSAERTGGSVSTLTIQRTQQEDSAVYLCASSHGRRGAGNTIYFGEGSWLTVV.

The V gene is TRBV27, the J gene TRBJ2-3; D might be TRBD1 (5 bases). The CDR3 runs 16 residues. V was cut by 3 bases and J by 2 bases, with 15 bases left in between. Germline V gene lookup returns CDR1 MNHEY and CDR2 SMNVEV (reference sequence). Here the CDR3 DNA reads TGTGCCAGCAGTTTCCGACAGTCCCCCTACACAGATACGCAGTATTTT. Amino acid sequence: CASSFRQSPYTDTQYF.